This TCR beta chain was obtained from a study of blood T cell repertoires in COVID-19. At the level of the study: Acute and convalescent COVID-19 samples came from the United States, Italy and Spain. From T cells, B-cell-depleted T cells, or PBMCs came the material, which was cDNA or gDNA.

This clone was seen a handful of times. In the same sample, other DNA sequences code for this CDR3. This CDR3 is 13 amino acids long. The germline gives CDR1 MNHEY, CDR2 SVGEGT. The ends lost 2 bases at V and 7 bases at J; junction bases unmatched: 4. Authors' analysis steps: Amplification of reference gene primers provided the estimated nucleated cell counts. Assay: immunoSEQ multiplex PCR; the TCRdb copy retains only in-frame clones and omits some. V and J calls and clone size are copied from that table; D and trimming were computed from the DNA. Here the sample spans about 220,000 clones, around three quarters being singletons.

This sequence joins TRBV6-2 or TRBV6-3 and TRBJ2-5; 7 bases align to TRBD2. Source material: peripheral blood. The receptor was isolated from a woman between 65 and 79 years old with acute or convalescent COVID-19. DNA for the CDR3: TGTGCCAGCAGTTACGGGACTACCGGGACCCAGTACTTC. Its protein product is CASSYGTTGTQYF.